This T cell receptor (beta chain) was sequenced during a study of T cells in Graves' hyperthyroidism and ophthalmopathy (dated by TCRdb to the late 2010s). About the investigation overall: Peripheral blood was sampled at the time of initial diagnosis, prior to any treatment. In addition, the study compared T-cell repertoires in thyroid tissue and in blood from about 6 Graves' hyperthyroidism patients. To identify distinguishing TCR V-J signatures, a discovery cohort of about a hundred patients was used, comprising under 45 with Graves' ophthalmopathy and 57 with stable Graves' hyperthyroidism. Following sampling, methimazole starting at 30 mg daily was given to hyperthyroidism patients, and high-dose intravenous methylprednisolone was given to ophthalmopathy patients. Whether ophthalmopathy could be predicted prospectively was tested in an independent validation cohort made up of under 20 hyperthyroidism patients plus 17 patients who later progressed to ophthalmopathy. For training and testing, the roughly 93 patients in the discovery cohort were randomly divided in a 7:3 ratio. The paper describes TCR Vbeta CDR3 sequencing of 135 peripheral blood samples, made up of around 41 ophthalmopathy patients, more than 70 hyperthyroidism patients and approximately 17 progressor patients.

Trimming takes 1 base from V and 0 bases from J, and the germline ends sit 6 bases apart. From its cysteine to its phenylalanine, the CDR3 spans 14 amino acids. The sequence is cut down to CDR3 DNA, 42 bases in frame from base 1. Taken from the germline V gene (reference sequence), the CDR1 and CDR2 loops are DFQATT and SNEGSKA. Here is what the overall study found, with its caveats: In cross-validation, a model built on a 13 V-J signature told ophthalmopathy apart from stable hyperthyroidism with approximately 90% sensitivity and 81% to 82% specificity, and in testing the same model reached 80%/75%. No statistical method was used to set the sample size in advance, and investigators knew the group allocation. Most expanded thyroid clonotypes (frequency above 0.001) were also found in blood, which suggests that blood repertoires may mirror thyroid immune responses. During validation, the model predicted progression to ophthalmopathy a median of around 6 months ahead of onset, with around 71% sensitivity and roughly 75% specificity.

TCR beta CDR3 regions were amplified from RNA transcripts. The TCR CDR3 was subjected to a first round of RT-PCR using the HTBI primer set and the Qiagen OneStep RT-PCR kit. A second multiplex PCR round built the libraries, followed by size selection and purification. Libraries were sequenced paired-end with 100 bp reads on an Illumina HiSeq2000. As for the authors' bioinformatics: SOAPnuke was used to process the raw data, removing reads that contained adapters or uncalled bases, had a mean Phred below 15, or lacked an exact match to the constant primer or identifier. COPE v1.2.5 was used to merge the high-quality paired reads, and each unique nucleotide sequence was defined as a clonotype. MiTCR v1.1 was used to align clonotypes to the IMGT TRBV, TRBD and TRBJ reference segments. Only V-J combinations with frequency above 0.0001, covering approximately 99% of repertoires, were analysed. The TCS score was defined as the ratio of F50 (clonal expansion) to E x V (chaos), calculated using BLOSUM62-based TCRdist between CDR3 peptides within each V-J. Welch's t-statistics and random forest reduced roughly 540 V-J features to 13, which were used in a naive Bayes classifier (R e1071). The public sequencing data were trimmed at Q25 with fastp and processed into clonotypes with MiXCR by TCRdb, which kept only in-frame beta chains. Each CDR3 protein gets just one entry, which takes the most common genes and DNA from the rows behind it. These V and J calls originate from TCRdb's pipeline instead of the authors' own analysis. The sample table records fewer than 800,000 distinct CDR3 sequences; 16% of these occur just once. The ten top clones hold under 9.5% of the sample.

Stable Graves' hyperthyroidism was defined as the absence of progression to ophthalmopathy over 18 months of follow-up. Hyperthyroidism patients were aged 18 to 65 years and newly diagnosed, with disease duration of less than 2 months. Any patient with an uncontrolled infection, another autoimmune disease, pregnancy or lactation was excluded. Clinical symptoms, serum thyroxine and TRAb, thyroid ultrasound, and orbital computed tomography formed the basis for the diagnoses. PBMCs were separated from about 10 ml of fresh peripheral blood using Ficoll-Paque density gradient centrifugation. Trizol reagent was used to extract total RNA, and RNA quality was then checked on an Agilent 2100 Bioanalyzer. This clonotype appeared a few times. Its antigen has not been determined. There are no base qualities to consult, and no much larger clone falls within one base.

Here the chain combines TRBV20-1 and TRBJ2-2; confidence is insufficient to name the D gene. Sequencing used blood. The receptor's source is a man younger than 35 with Graves' hyperthyroidism. DNA sequence: TGCAGTGCTAGAGTCCAGTCGAACACCGGGGAGCTGTTTTTT. Its amino acids are CSARVQSNTGELFF.